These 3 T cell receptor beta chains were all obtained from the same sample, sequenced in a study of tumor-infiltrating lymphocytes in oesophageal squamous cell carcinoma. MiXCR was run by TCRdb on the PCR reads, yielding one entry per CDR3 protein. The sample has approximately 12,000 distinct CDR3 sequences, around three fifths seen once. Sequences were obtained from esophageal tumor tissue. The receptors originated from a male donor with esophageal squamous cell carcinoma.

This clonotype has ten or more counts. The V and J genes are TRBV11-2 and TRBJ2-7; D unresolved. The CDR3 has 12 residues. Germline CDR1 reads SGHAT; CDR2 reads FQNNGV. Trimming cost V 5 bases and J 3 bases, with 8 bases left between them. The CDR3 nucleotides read TGTGCCAGCAGCCCCCGGATCTACGAGCAGTACTTC. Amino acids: CASSPRIYEQYF.

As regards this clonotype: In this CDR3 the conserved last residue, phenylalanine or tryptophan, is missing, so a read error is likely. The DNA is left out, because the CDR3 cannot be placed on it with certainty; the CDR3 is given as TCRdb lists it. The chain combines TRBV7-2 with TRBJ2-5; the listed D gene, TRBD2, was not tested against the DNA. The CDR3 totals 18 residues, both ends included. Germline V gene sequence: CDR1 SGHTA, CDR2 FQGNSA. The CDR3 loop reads CASSLAVVTGANVLTFGN.

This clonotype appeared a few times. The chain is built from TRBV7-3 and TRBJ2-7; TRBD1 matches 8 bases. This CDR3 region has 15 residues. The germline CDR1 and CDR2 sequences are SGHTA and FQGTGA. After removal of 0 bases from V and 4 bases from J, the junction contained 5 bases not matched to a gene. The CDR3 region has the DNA TGTGCCAGCAGCTTAACGGCAGGGGGCGGTTACGAGCAGTACTTC. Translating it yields CASSLTAGGGYEQYF.